A selection of T cell receptor beta chains follows, all from one sample in a study of shared clonotypes between healthy human individuals. The data were produced by immunoSEQ multiplex PCR, yet TCRdb's version contains in-frame clones alone and is incomplete. This table holds around 2,100,000 clones, around 96% found once. Source material: naive CD8+ T cells sorted from blood. The source of these receptors is a man between 18 and 35 years old in good health. The CDR3 runs from the conserved cysteine through the conserved F or W. A D gene is named only where the DNA matches it firmly. Clone sizes are given selectively: once, few, many, or a class where the clone is expanded.

>TRBV2|TRBJ2-3|TRBD1|.
CASRIGTGATDTQYF
TGTGCCAGCAGGATTGGGACAGGGGCCACAGATACGCAGTATTTT
>TRBV5-1|TRBJ2-5|TRBD2|.
CASPTSGDQETQYF
TGCGCCAGCCCGACTAGCGGAGATCAAGAGACCCAGTACTTC
>TRBV11-3|TRBJ2-2|.|.
CASSPTRAANTGELFF
TGTGCCAGCAGCCCGACAAGAGCAGCGAACACCGGGGAGCTGTTTTTT
>TRBV18|TRBJ2-3|.|.
CASSRPASTDTQYF
TGTGCCAGCTCACGTCCAGCTAGCACAGATACGCAGTATTTT
>TRBV27|TRBJ1-1|.|.
CASSFTLGAAEAFF
TGTGCCAGCAGTTTTACTCTCGGGGCGGCTGAAGCTTTCTTT
>TRBV28|TRBJ1-1|.|.
CASSLSTGGTNTEAFF
TGTGCCAGCAGTTTAAGCACCGGGGGTACGAACACTGAAGCTTTCTTT
>TRBV4-1|TRBJ1-3|.|.
CASSQDWISGNTIYF
TGCGCCAGCAGCCAAGATTGGATCTCTGGAAACACCATATATTTT
>TRBV14|TRBJ1-2|.|.
CASSQDFPGGGDGYTF
TGTGCCAGCAGCCAGGATTTCCCCGGGGGAGGAGACGGCTACACCTTC
>TRBV13|TRBJ2-7|TRBD2|.
CASSSRTSGKHEQYF
TGTGCCAGCAGCTCTCGGACTAGCGGGAAGCACGAGCAGTACTTC
>TRBV7-9|TRBJ2-1|.|.
CASSLGQGQHRQFF
TGTGCCAGCAGCTTAGGCCAAGGGCAGCATAGGCAGTTCTTC
>TRBV10-3|TRBJ2-7|TRBD2|once
CAISGGDGTSDREQYF
TGTGCCATCAGTGGTGGGGATGGGACTAGTGACCGCGAGCAGTACTTC
>TRBV4-2|TRBJ2-1|.|.
CASSQSIDNEQFF
TGTGCCAGCAGCCAATCGATAGACAATGAGCAGTTCTTC
>TRBV15|TRBJ2-7|TRBD2|.
CATSREGSGSYEQYF
TGTGCCACCAGCAGAGAGGGTAGCGGGAGTTACGAGCAGTACTTC
>TRBV6-4|TRBJ2-2|TRBD2|.
CASSDGLAGFTGELFF
TGTGCCAGCAGTGATGGCCTAGCGGGATTCACCGGGGAGCTGTTTTTT
>TRBV2|TRBJ2-7|.|.
CASKTGPSSYEQYF
TGTGCCAGCAAGACCGGCCCCAGCTCCTACGAGCAGTACTTC
>TRBV7-2|TRBJ2-1|.|.
CASSLPRESWDEQFF
TGTGCCAGCAGCTTACCTAGGGAGTCTTGGGATGAGCAGTTCTTC
>TRBV27|TRBJ2-7|.|.
CASRPLFYYEQYF
TGTGCCAGCAGGCCTTTATTTTACTACGAGCAGTACTTC
>TRBV5-5|TRBJ2-7|TRBD1|.
CASSETGDNEQYF
TGTGCCAGCAGCGAAACAGGGGACAACGAGCAGTACTTC
>TRBV7-9|TRBJ2-2|.|.
CASSLVEESNTGELFF
TGTGCCAGCAGCTTAGTTGAGGAGAGTAACACCGGGGAGCTGTTTTTT
>TRBV2|TRBJ2-1|TRBD2|.
CASREGFGRSSYNEQFF
TGTGCCAGCAGAGAAGGTTTCGGGAGGAGCTCCTACAATGAGCAGTTCTTC
>TRBV7-9|TRBJ1-6|.|.
CASRLSGANSYNSPLHF
TGTGCCAGCAGATTATCAGGGGCGAACTCCTATAATTCACCCCTCCACTTT
>TRBV28|TRBJ2-3|.|.
CASSSPASSFSTDTQYF
TGTGCCAGCAGTTCCCCCGCCAGCAGCTTTAGCACAGATACGCAGTATTTT
>TRBV9|TRBJ2-2|TRBD2|.
CASSGTSGRISGELFF
TGTGCCAGCAGCGGTACTAGCGGGAGGATTTCCGGGGAGCTGTTTTTT